One sample yielded the 30 T cell receptor beta chains listed below, sequenced in a study of Graves' ophthalmopathy and Graves' hyperthyroidism. From RNA, the CDR3 regions of TCR beta chains were amplified and sequenced. RT-PCR with HTBI primers came first, then second-round multiplex PCR. TCRdb passed the multiplex PCR reads through MiXCR, listing each CDR3 protein once. The sample consists of approximately 210,000 distinct CDR3 sequences, about 22% of them appearing once. Sequencing input: peripheral blood. The receptor set was obtained from a woman in her forties or fifties with Graves' ophthalmopathy.

The V call is TRBV5-1, the J call TRBJ2-2; D is ambiguous. The germline CDR1 and CDR2 sequences are SGHRS and YFSETQ. The V end lost 4 bases, the J end lost 4 bases, and 14 bases lay between the germline ends. This CDR3 region has 15 residues. The chain's CDR3 is CASSKDGYITGELFF. CDR3 in DNA: TGCGCCAGCAGCAAGGACGGTTATATCACCGGGGAGCTGTTTTTT.

V gene TRBV11-2 combines with J gene TRBJ1-3; the D gene is possibly TRBD1 (6 bases). V was clipped by 6 bases and J by 1 base, with 16 bases between them. The CDR3 runs to 16 residues. From germline, CDR1 is SGHAT and CDR2 FQNNGV. CDR3 in DNA: TGTGCCAGCAGTCATTCAAGGGGGAAGTCTGGAAACACCATATATTTT. As protein: CASSHSRGKSGNTIYF.

V gene TRBV12-3 or TRBV12-4 combines with J gene TRBJ1-2, with a weak D call TRBD1 (5 bases). There are 11 residues in the CDR3. Trimming shortened V by 4 bases and J by 6 bases, and 6 bases separated the two germline ends. CDR3 sequence (DNA): TGTGCCAGCAGTTGGGGGGATGGCTACACCTTC. Encoded protein: CASSWGDGYTF.

This clonotype was picked up many times. V usage is TRBV24-1 and J usage is TRBJ2-5; perhaps TRBD2 as D (6 bases). Trimming took 5 bases from V and 7 from J, leaving 13 bases between them. In germline, CDR1 is KGHDR, CDR2 SFDVKD. The CDR3 sequence is 13 residues long. The CDR3 DNA sequence: TGTGCCACCAGTGGACTAGGGACGGGGACCCAGTACTTC. It is translated as CATSGLGTGTQYF.

This clonotype was seen just once. V is TRBV11-2 and J is TRBJ2-7; 8 nucleotides align to TRBD2. Germline V gives CDR1 SGHAT, CDR2 FQNNGV. The CDR3 extends over 17 amino acids. J gave up 3 bases and V 1 base, and 11 bases lay outside the gene matches. The CDR3 here is CASSLVTSGSGGYEQYF. For the CDR3, the DNA is TGTGCCAGCAGCTTAGTCACTAGCGGTTCCGGGGGCTACGAGCAGTACTTC.

This clonotype was counted at least ten times. The V gene is TRBV5-1, the J gene TRBJ2-7; 13 nucleotides align to TRBD2. CDR3 length: 16 amino acids. V was pared by 2 bases and J by 6 bases, with 8 bases of the junction left unmatched. Germline assignment: CDR1 SGHRS and CDR2 YFSETQ. The CDR3 is CASSLILAGGPGEQYF. In nucleotides, the CDR3 is TGCGCCAGCAGCTTAATACTAGCGGGAGGGCCGGGCGAGCAGTACTTC.

This clonotype was found many times. V gene TRBV12-3 or TRBV12-4 combines with J gene TRBJ2-6; a possible D gene is TRBD2 (5 bases). V was clipped by 5 bases and J by 0 bases, with 11 bases between them. This CDR3 region has 16 residues. This chain's CDR3 is CASSRRGFSGANVLTF. In DNA, the CDR3 is TGTGCCAGCAGTAGACGGGGTTTCTCTGGGGCCAACGTCCTGACTTTC.

In this sample, this clonotype turned up many times. V and J are TRBV7-8 and TRBJ1-1; D is unclear. There are 16 residues in the CDR3. Germline CDR1 reads SGHVS; CDR2 reads FQNEAQ. V lost 1 base and J 3 bases, leaving 15 bases between the germline ends. The CDR3 reads CASSLGYQSTDTEAFF. The CDR3 region has the DNA TGTGCCAGCAGCTTAGGGTATCAGTCCACCGACACTGAAGCTTTCTTT.

The table lists this clonotype with many counts. The V and J genes are TRBV19 and TRBJ1-1; D gene unclear. Looked up from germline, CDR1 is LNHDA and CDR2 is SQIVND (reference sequence). Trimming took 7 bases from V and 4 from J, leaving 22 bases between them. The CDR3 is made up of 16 amino acids. DNA for the CDR3: TGTGCCAGTATCCCAAGAGTTCGGGGTTTCCCCACTGAAGCTTTCTTT. Amino acid sequence: CASIPRVRGFPTEAFF.

There are many counts of this clonotype. The chain is built from TRBV27 and TRBJ2-7, with TRBD2 matching 8 bases. Germline CDR1 and CDR2: MNHEY and SMNVEV (reference sequence). Trimming at V came to 11 bases and at J to 3 bases, leaving 12 bases not matched to a gene. CDR3 length: 14 residues. CDR3 loop: CAGTPGGAIYEQYF. The CDR3 DNA follows: TGTGCCGGAACCCCGGGGGGGGCCATCTACGAGCAGTACTTC.

This clonotype was counted ten times or more. V is TRBV2 and J is TRBJ2-7; D not resolved. CDR1 and CDR2 from the germline V gene are SNHLY and FYNNEI. Trimming removed 1 base at V and 6 bases at J, with 7 bases between. The CDR3 is 12 residues long. The CDR3 DNA reads as TGTGCCAGCAGTGAAGGGGTGGGCGAGCAGTACTTC. The encoded protein is CASSEGVGEQYF. Full variable domain (remainder filled in from reference TRBV2 and TRBJ2-7): EPEVTQTPSHQVTQMGQEVILRCVPISNHLYFYWYRQILGQKVEFLVSFYNNEISEKSEIFDDQFSVERPDGSNFTLKIRSTKLEDSAMYFCASSEGVGEQYFGPGTRLTVT.

This clonotype was picked up many times. This chain links TRBV20-1 with TRBJ2-7; either TRBD1 or TRBD2 may fit D (6 bases each). CDR3 size: 14 residues. Trimming stripped 1 base from V and 5 bases from J, with 15 bases between. Germline V gene data show CDR1 as DFQATT and CDR2 as SNEGSKA (reference sequence). The CDR3 protein is CSARVRGGRHEQYF. The CDR3 DNA sequence: TGCAGTGCTAGAGTCAGGGGAGGCCGCCACGAGCAGTACTTC.

The chain recombines TRBV29-1 with TRBJ1-5, with a weak D call TRBD1 (6 bases). Germline V CDR1 and CDR2: SQVTM, ANQGSEA. Trimming removed 7 bases at V and 3 bases at J, with 13 bases between. The CDR3 totals 13 residues. CDR3 region: CSARQVINQPQHF. The CDR3 DNA reads TGCAGCGCCCGACAGGTAATCAATCAGCCCCAGCATTTT.

The CDR3 nucleotides are TGTGCCAGCAGTTTTGGGGCCAGATTGAACACTGAAGCTTTCTTT. This codes for CASSFGARLNTEAFF. The chain links TRBV27 to TRBJ1-1, with D perhaps TRBD1 (5 bases). V gave up 3 bases and J gave up 0 bases, with 11 bases separating them. Germline CDR1 and CDR2: MNHEY and SMNVEV (reference sequence). The CDR3 spans 15 residues.

The table lists this clonotype with many counts. A much larger clone differs by one base, so this may be a read error. The CDR3 DNA reads TGTGCCAGCAGCCAAGACAGGAACTATGGCTACACCTTC. Its translation is CASSQDRNYGYTF. The rearrangement uses TRBV3-1 and TRBJ1-2; no firm D call. The CDR3 is 13 residues long. CDR1 is LGHDT, CDR2 YNNKEL, per germline (reference sequence). V lost 0 bases and J 2 bases, leaving 4 bases between the germline ends.

V gene TRBV29-1 combines with J gene TRBJ2-2, with 8 bases matching TRBD1. V lost 7 bases to trimming and J lost 5 bases; unmatched junction nucleotides: 12. This CDR3 region has 15 residues. CDR1 is SQVTM, CDR2 ANQGSEA, per germline. CDR3 in amino acids: CSARRQGARTGELFF. CDR3 coding DNA: TGCAGCGCCCGAAGGCAGGGGGCACGTACCGGGGAGCTGTTTTTT.

This clonotype came up many times. This CDR3 is CASSSPNAGHLYEQYF. DNA of the CDR3: TGTGCCAGCAGTTCACCCAACGCGGGACATCTCTACGAGCAGTACTTC. The chain couples TRBV28 to TRBJ2-7; D may be TRBD1 or TRBD2 (6 bases each). Germline CDR1 and CDR2: MDHEN and SYDVKM. The CDR3 spans 16 residues. V was shortened by 4 bases and J by 3 bases, with 19 bases between the two germline ends. Full variable domain (missing parts from reference TRBV28 and TRBJ2-7): DVKVTQSSRYLVKRTGEKVFLECVQDMDHENMFWYRQDPGLGLRLIYFSYDVKMKEKGDIPEGYSVSREKKERFSLILESASTNQTSMYLCASSSPNAGHLYEQYFGPGTRLTVT.

The genes are TRBV20-1 and TRBJ2-5; 11 bases are shared with TRBD2. Germline assignment: CDR1 DFQATT and CDR2 SNEGSKA (reference sequence). V was clipped by 6 bases and J by 4 bases; unmatched bases: 1. The CDR3 spans 12 residues. CDR3 loop: CSALAGVETQYF. The CDR3 nucleotides are TGCAGTGCACTAGCGGGAGTAGAGACCCAGTACTTC.

The table lists this clonotype with many counts. This chain uses TRBV19 with TRBJ2-7; the D gene is possibly TRBD1 (6 bases). The V and J ends lost 0 bases and 7 bases respectively, with 7 bases between them. CDR3 length equals 12 residues. Germline V CDR1 and CDR2: LNHDA, SQIVND (reference sequence). DNA of the CDR3: TGTGCCAGTAGTATAGACAGGGGAGAGCAGTACTTC. Protein: CASSIDRGEQYF.

Ten or more counts support this clonotype. This rearrangement joins TRBV11-2 to TRBJ2-7, with D possibly being TRBD1 or TRBD2 (5 bases each). The V gene's germline CDR1 is SGHAT and CDR2 FQNNGV. The CDR3 sequence is 15 residues long. Trimming removed 2 bases at V and 5 bases at J, with 16 bases between. CDR3 residues: CASSLIGAYGDEQYF. The CDR3 bases are TGTGCCAGCAGCTTAATCGGGGCTTACGGGGACGAGCAGTACTTC.

This clonotype was recorded at least ten times. The V and J genes are TRBV7-6 and TRBJ2-2, with D perhaps TRBD1 or TRBD2 (5 bases each). In germline, CDR1 is SGHVS, CDR2 FNYEAQ. This CDR3 is 14 amino acids long. V dropped 4 bases and J dropped 7 bases, with 13 bases sitting between them. CDR3 bases: TGTGCCAGCAGCTCGGGACCGCCCGTCGGGGAGCTGTTTTTT. Translated, it gives CASSSGPPVGELFF.

The gene calls are TRBV18 and TRBJ1-1; 7 bases fit TRBD1. The V and J ends lost 4 bases and 1 base, in that order; junction bases with no gene match: 12. CDR1 and CDR2 (germline): KGHSH, LQKENI. The CDR3 spans 17 residues. CDR3 sequence (DNA): TGTGCCAGCTCACAACCGGGACAGTTGCTAGAGAACACTGAAGCTTTCTTT. The encoded protein is CASSQPGQLLENTEAFF.

This clonotype was seen more than once but under ten times. V and J are TRBV18 and TRBJ1-2; D perhaps matches TRBD1 (6 bases). This CDR3 is 15 amino acids long. The germline gives CDR1 KGHSH, CDR2 LQKENI. V was pared by 4 bases and J by 1 base, with 13 bases between. CDR3 nucleotides: TGTGCCAGCTCACAGGGGGAAAGTGGTAACTATGGCTACACCTTC. Translation gives CASSQGESGNYGYTF.

Remarks on this clonotype: An end of the junction differs from the germline gene, which may be a read error. V is TRBV6-1 and J is TRBJ1-5; D is uncertain. Germline V gene lookup returns CDR1 MNHNS and CDR2 SASEGT. This CDR3 is built from 14 residues. CDR3 sequence reads: CASREVQPRSVQRF. The CDR3 region has the DNA TGTGCCAGCAGAGAAGTACAGCCGCGGAGTGTCCAGCGTTTT.

The chain links TRBV5-1 to TRBJ1-1; possible D gene TRBD1, 6 bases. This CDR3 is built from 13 residues. Germline V lookup: CDR1 SGHRS, CDR2 YFSETQ. Trimming pared 2 bases from V and 6 bases from J, leaving 11 bases between. This CDR3 reads CASSFKGEAEAFF. The CDR3 nucleotides are TGCGCCAGCAGCTTCAAGGGGGAGGCTGAAGCTTTCTTT.

V gene TRBV3-1 combines with J gene TRBJ2-7; possible D gene TRBD2, 8 bases. Trimming shortened V by 1 base and J by 4 bases, and 11 bases separated the two germline ends. Per germline, CDR1 LGHDT and CDR2 YNNKEL (reference sequence). CDR3 size: 14 residues. CDR3: CASSQVAGQYEQYF. CDR3 bases: TGTGCCAGCAGCCAAGTAGCGGGACAGTACGAGCAGTACTTC.

This clonotype came up many times. The genes are TRBV19 and TRBJ2-5; 8 nucleotides agree with TRBD1. This CDR3 is 13 amino acids long. V trimming: 9 bases; J trimming: 5 bases; junction bases outside the gene matches: 8. The germline V gene has CDR1 LNHDA and CDR2 SQIVND (reference sequence). The CDR3 nucleotides are TGTGCCAGCAACGGACAGGGCCGTGAGACCCAGTACTTC. Translation gives CASNGQGRETQYF.

This chain uses TRBV4-1 with TRBJ1-3; D uncertain. In germline, CDR1 is MGHRA, CDR2 YSYEKL. This CDR3 is 16 amino acids long. V dropped 0 bases and J dropped 2 bases, with 11 bases sitting between them. CDR3 amino acids: CASSQDYRGTGNTIYF. CDR3 nucleotide sequence: TGCGCCAGCAGCCAAGACTATAGAGGGACTGGAAACACCATATATTTT.

The table lists this clonotype with a few counts. The gene calls are TRBV2 and TRBJ1-2; TRBD1 matches 10 bases. The CDR3 contains 15 residues. J gave up 8 bases and V 3 bases, and 9 bases lay outside the gene matches. CDR1 SNHLY and CDR2 FYNNEI come from the germline V gene. In nucleotides, the CDR3 is TGTGCCAGCAGTGATTGGGCGACAGGGGGCGACGGCTACACCTTC. The encoded protein is CASSDWATGGDGYTF. The full variable domain, in which reference TRBV2 and TRBJ1-2 provide the parts outside the CDR3, is EPEVTQTPSHQVTQMGQEVILRCVPISNHLYFYWYRQILGQKVEFLVSFYNNEISEKSEIFDDQFSVERPDGSNFTLKIRSTKLEDSAMYFCASSDWATGGDGYTFGSGTRLTVV.

CDR3 bases: TGTGCCAGCAGTGAATCTGGATCGACTGAAGCTTTCTTT. It codes for CASSESGSTEAFF. The chain carries TRBV25-1 and TRBJ1-1; D is undetermined. Germline V gene lookup returns CDR1 MGHDK and CDR2 SYGVNS. The germline V and J ends were trimmed by 1 base and 5 bases, with 8 bases remaining between them. The CDR3 loop spans 13 amino acids.